The source of this T cell receptor beta chain is a study of CD8+ T cells in alopecia areata. Whole-study context: Percent affected scalp area, the SALT score, rated treated patients' severity.

Extraction and reverse transcription of RNA yielded cDNA as the sequencing template. Produced via immunoSEQ multiplex PCR; TCRdb's table is partial and in-frame only. The sample shows some 190,000 clones, roughly three fifths of them seen only once. Broader study findings: Scalp samples also yield sequences from resident alphabeta T cells of normal skin. The study found tofacitinib significantly decreased scalp clonality and expanded CD8+ clones among the top 100.

Treatment: oral pan-JAK inhibitor, 5-10 mg twice daily. Sorting separated CD4+ and CD8+ T cells out of PBMCs. As concerns this clone: Its antigen is not identified.

CDR1 SNHLY and CDR2 FYNNEI come from the germline V gene. The V and J ends lost 4 bases and 5 bases respectively, with 14 bases between them. The CDR3 loop spans 14 amino acids. The chain employs TRBV2 and TRBJ2-5, with D possibly being TRBD1 or TRBD2 (5 bases each). This clonotype originated in a human donor with alopecia areata. Source: CD4+ T cells sorted from blood, taken at week 4, from a patient treated with tofacitinib. The CDR3, as DNA: TGTGCCAGCAGTGTCTTTGGGGGTACGGAGACCCAGTACTTC. It specifies CASSVFGGTETQYF.